Shown below are 26 T cell receptor beta chains from a single sample sequenced in a study of blood T cell repertoires in COVID-19. Profiled with immunoSEQ multiplex PCR; TCRdb holds only in-frame clones, not every one. The data contain some 190,000 clones, about 77% of them singletons. The sequenced sample consisted of PBMCs or T cells enriched from blood (not recorded which). These receptors came from a woman between 50 and 59 years old with acute COVID-19.

This clone appeared a single time. The V gene is TRBV4-2, the J gene TRBJ2-3; TRBD2 agrees at 7 bases. In germline, CDR1 is LGHNA, CDR2 YNFKEQ. After removal of 0 bases from V and 10 bases from J, the junction contained 10 bases not matched to a gene. The CDR3 has 15 amino acids. The CDR3 DNA reads as TGTGCCAGCAGCCAAGATGCGGGGGTGACCAGGCCGCAGTATTTT. This codes for CASSQDAGVTRPQYF.

This chain uses TRBV3-1 (or the pseudogene TRBV3-2) with TRBJ2-1; the match to TRBD1 covers 7 bases. The J segment lost 7 bases and the V segment lost 2 bases, leaving 5 bases of the junction unmatched. This CDR3 contains 14 residues. Germline loops: CDR1 LGHDT, CDR2 YNNKEL (reference sequence). CDR3 residues: CASSQRDSENEQFF. CDR3 nucleotides: TGTGCCAGCAGCCAACGGGACAGCGAAAATGAGCAGTTCTTC.

The chain joins TRBV5-1 to TRBJ2-5; 7 bases agree with TRBD2. CDR3 length: 12 residues. Germline V gene lookup returns CDR1 SGHRS and CDR2 YFSETQ. Trimming removed 4 bases from V and 3 bases from J; junction bases left unmatched: 0. The CDR3 loop is CASSAGEETQYF. CDR3 coding DNA: TGCGCCAGCAGCGCGGGGGAAGAGACCCAGTACTTC.

The rearrangement links TRBV4-2 to TRBJ1-5, with D tentatively TRBD1 (5 bases). Germline assignment: CDR1 LGHNA and CDR2 YNFKEQ. CDR3 length: 16 residues. The V end was cut by 0 bases, the J end by 5 bases, with 14 bases between. CDR3 DNA sequence: TGTGCCAGCAGCCAAGATTTGGGGCAGGGCGATCAGCCCCAGCATTTT. Protein: CASSQDLGQGDQPQHF.

This chain uses TRBV2 with TRBJ1-6; 7 bases match TRBD1. The V segment lost 9 bases and the J segment 9 bases; nucleotides outside the gene matches: 14. The length of the CDR3 is 15 residues. Per the germline V gene, CDR1 is SNHLY and CDR2 is FYNNEI. CDR3 sequence (DNA): TGTGCCAGTAGACAGGGACGATCTATAGGTTCACCCCTCCACTTT. Translated: CASRQGRSIGSPLHF.

Regarding this clone: The sample has other DNA sequences that encode this CDR3 too. This chain links TRBV7-2 with TRBJ1-5; no reliable D call. Germline loops: CDR1 SGHTA, CDR2 FQGNSA. CDR3 length: 14 amino acids. Trimming took 3 bases from V and 2 from J, leaving 8 bases between them. The CDR3 nucleotides read TGTGCCAGCAGCTTGGAGAGGGGCAATCAGCCCCAGCATTTT. As protein: CASSLERGNQPQHF.

CDR3 in DNA: TGTGCCAGCGCCGGGGGGACAACTAATGAAAAACTGTTTTTT. Protein product: CASAGGTTNEKLFF. V gene TRBV6-6 combines with J gene TRBJ1-4, with D possibly being TRBD1 (5 bases). The CDR3 is made up of 14 amino acids. The germline V and J ends were trimmed by 8 bases and 0 bases, with 10 bases remaining between them. The V gene's germline CDR1 is MNHNY and CDR2 SVGAGI (reference sequence).

The chain joins TRBV19 to TRBJ1-1, with a tentative D call TRBD1 (6 bases). V dropped 7 bases and J dropped 7 bases, with 19 bases sitting between them. This CDR3 region has 14 residues. Germline CDR1 LNHDA, CDR2 SQIVND (reference sequence). CDR3 region: CASTSLGGAGEAFF. CDR3 nucleotide sequence: TGTGCCAGTACAAGCCTGGGGGGGGCAGGTGAAGCTTTCTTT.

The chain carries TRBV5-6 and TRBJ2-1; the match to TRBD1 covers 8 bases. The CDR3 runs 14 residues. Germline V lookup: CDR1 SGHDT, CDR2 YYEEEE. V lost 0 bases and J lost 9; bases outside the gene matches: 5. The CDR3 sequence is CASSLDRGVTEQFF. The CDR3 nucleotides are TGTGCCAGCAGCTTGGACAGGGGGGTGACTGAGCAGTTCTTC.

This clone occurred a few times. The chain employs TRBV24-1 and TRBJ2-2, with 7 bases matching TRBD1. The CDR3 consists of 14 residues. Germline V gives CDR1 KGHDR, CDR2 SFDVKD. The junction had 7 bases not matched to a gene; V was cut back by 9 bases and J by 4 bases. CDR3 amino acids: CATSPGQPTGELFF. The CDR3 DNA is TGTGCCACCTCCCCGGGACAGCCCACCGGGGAGCTGTTTTTT.

The chain is built from TRBV18 and TRBJ2-7; the D gene is possibly TRBD1 (5 bases). The V gene lost 3 bases and the J gene lost 1 base, with 7 bases spanning the gap. Germline V gene sequence: CDR1 KGHSH, CDR2 LQKENI. The CDR3 consists of 13 residues. For the CDR3, the DNA is TGTGCCAGCTCACCGGGGCCATCCTACGAGCAGTACGTC. The encoded protein is CASSPGPSYEQYV.

This clone was seen only once. The CDR3 loop is CSVGSRTEKLFF. CDR3 coding DNA: TGCAGCGTCGGGAGCCGGACCGAAAAACTGTTTTTT. The chain is built from TRBV29-1 and TRBJ1-4; the D is unclear. Germline V gene lookup returns CDR1 SQVTM and CDR2 ANQGSEA. V was pared by 6 bases and J by 8 bases, with 13 bases between. This CDR3 has 12 residues.

This chain connects TRBV13 to TRBJ2-7; 8 nucleotides align to TRBD1. CDR1 PRHDT and CDR2 FYEKMQ come from the germline V gene (reference sequence). The CDR3 has 17 residues. V shed 5 bases and J 3 bases; nucleotides not matched to a gene: 15. The CDR3 reads CASSRTNGPGQVYEQYV. DNA of the CDR3: TGTGCCAGCAGCAGAACGAATGGGCCGGGACAGGTCTACGAGCAGTACGTC.

V is TRBV6-5 and J is TRBJ2-1; TRBD1 matches 8 bases. V shed 6 bases, J shed 2 bases, and the junction held 6 bases outside the gene matches. This CDR3 spans 15 amino acids. CDR1 and CDR2 (germline): MNHEY, SVGAGI. Here the CDR3 reads CASSRPQGAYNEQFF. CDR3 in DNA: TGTGCCAGCAGCCGTCCACAGGGGGCCTACAATGAGCAGTTCTTC.

This clone was observed a handful of times. This chain links TRBV25-1 with TRBJ1-6; perhaps TRBD1 as D (5 bases). The CDR3 length is 17 residues. V lost 1 base to trimming and J lost 0 bases, with 10 bases between them. Germline V gives CDR1 MGHDK, CDR2 SYGVNS. The CDR3 nucleotides are TGTGCCAGCAGTGAATTAAGGGGAGGCTCCTATAATTCACCCCTCCACTTT. This encodes CASSELRGGSYNSPLHF.

The chain couples TRBV13 to TRBJ2-2; 14 bases agree with TRBD2. CDR1 PRHDT and CDR2 FYEKMQ come from the germline V gene (reference sequence). CDR3 size: 20 residues. V gave up 4 bases and J gave up 1 base; unmatched junction bases: 11. The CDR3 DNA follows: TGTGCCAGCAGCTCCCCGGGACTAGCGGGGGACCCAGGGAACACCGGGGAGCTGTTTTTT. This gives the protein CASSSPGLAGDPGNTGELFF.

The chain couples TRBV19 to TRBJ1-2; 11 bases are shared with TRBD1. The CDR3 is made up of 17 amino acids. The V segment lost 2 bases and the J segment 4 bases; nucleotides outside the gene matches: 9. Germline V gene lookup returns CDR1 LNHDA and CDR2 SQIVND (reference sequence). The CDR3: CASSITGQGVRGYGYTF. DNA for the CDR3: TGTGCCAGTAGTATAACGGGACAGGGGGTTCGGGGCTATGGCTACACCTTC.

The chain recombines TRBV20-1 with TRBJ2-1, with TRBD2 as a possible D gene (5 bases). Between the trimmed V and J ends, which lost 5 bases and 5 bases, there was a span of 7 bases. The CDR3 runs 11 residues. The germline gives CDR1 DFQATT, CDR2 SNEGSKA (reference sequence). CDR3 in DNA: TGCAGTGCTTCCGGGAACAATGAGCAGTTCTTC. Translating gives CSASGNNEQFF.

The V gene is TRBV19, the J gene TRBJ1-1; D may be TRBD1 (6 bases). The CDR3 has 15 amino acids. Germline CDR1 reads LNHDA; CDR2 reads SQIVND (reference sequence). The V gene lost 5 bases and the J gene lost 1 base, with 14 bases spanning the gap. The DNA for the CDR3 is TGTGCCAGTAGTGAGTCCGGGACACCGAACACTGAAGCTTTCTTT. Translation gives CASSESGTPNTEAFF.

The chain joins TRBV18 to TRBJ2-5; tentative D call: TRBD2 (6 bases). V dropped 2 bases and J dropped 6 bases, with 13 bases sitting between them. The germline V gene has CDR1 KGHSH and CDR2 LQKENI. CDR3 length: 14 amino acids. The CDR3 DNA sequence: TGTGCCAGCTCACCAGGGGCGGGGTCGAAGACCCAGTACTTC. Translated, it gives CASSPGAGSKTQYF.

The rearrangement joins TRBV5-1 to TRBJ1-1; D perhaps matches TRBD1 (5 bases). Deletions cut 4 bases from V and 3 bases from J, with 13 bases between. The CDR3 runs 14 residues. Per germline, CDR1 SGHRS and CDR2 YFSETQ. The DNA for the CDR3 is TGCGCCAGCAGCCCCGGAACGGGGGACACTGAAGCTTTCTTT. It is translated as CASSPGTGDTEAFF.

This clone was counted once. The rearrangement uses TRBV18 and TRBJ1-1; 7 nucleotides line up with TRBD1. Germline trimming cut 2 bases from V and 8 bases from J; bases unmatched to any gene: 8. Germline CDR1 KGHSH, CDR2 LQKENI. The CDR3 totals 14 residues. This CDR3 reads CASSPVKTGSEAFF. CDR3 sequence (DNA): TGTGCCAGCTCACCAGTCAAGACAGGGAGCGAAGCTTTCTTT.

The gene calls are TRBV28 and TRBJ1-4; 8 positions match TRBD1. This CDR3 spans 19 amino acids. Germline CDR1 is MDHEN and CDR2 is SYDVKM. V dropped 3 bases and J dropped 0; count of bases not matched to a gene: 12. The DNA for the CDR3 is TGTGCCAGCAGTTTCCCCAAGGGGACAGGACTCGCAACTAATGAAAAACTGTTTTTT. Translating it yields CASSFPKGTGLATNEKLFF.

The chain couples TRBV5-6 to TRBJ1-5, with D maybe TRBD1 (5 bases). CDR1 is SGHDT and CDR2 is YYEEEE in the germline V gene. The V gene lost 0 bases and the J gene lost 3 bases, with 7 bases spanning the gap. The CDR3 is made up of 14 amino acids. This chain's CDR3 is CASSLGQPNQPQHF. The DNA of the CDR3 is TGTGCCAGCAGCTTGGGACAGCCCAATCAGCCCCAGCATTTT.

The table lists this clone with a few counts. CDR3 in amino acids: CASSYEGQGTYGYTF. As DNA, the CDR3 is TGTGCCAGCAGTTACGAGGGACAGGGTACCTATGGCTACACCTTC. The chain couples TRBV6-5 to TRBJ1-2; 9 bases line up with TRBD1. The CDR3 is 15 amino acids. V gave up 2 bases and J gave up 4 bases; unmatched junction bases: 5. Germline V gives CDR1 MNHEY, CDR2 SVGAGI.

The gene calls are TRBV10-3 and TRBJ1-2, with D hard to call. Between the trimmed V and J ends, which lost 10 bases and 5 bases, there was a span of 14 bases. In germline, CDR1 is ENHRY, CDR2 SYGVKD. CDR3 length equals 12 residues. CDR3 nucleotides: TGTGCCACCAGCGACGGGGTTTATGGCTACACCTTC. The encoded protein is CATSDGVYGYTF.